This TCR beta chain was recovered during a study of blood T cells in healthy people across ages. For the study at large: Template switching retrieved approximately one barcoded beta molecule for each two T cells. General study results and limits: Per-million-T-cell TCR beta diversity fell roughly linearly with age. When set beside aged donors, long-lived donors presented more naive CD4+ cells and higher diversity.

This CDR3 region has 14 residues. With 3 bases removed from V and 4 bases from J, the gap between germline ends came to 12 bases. The germline V gene encodes CDR1 MNHEY and CDR2 SVGAGI. For this clonotype: Its antigen is currently unknown.

For the second PCR, which ran for 7 to 11 cycles, a sample-barcoded 5' primer and a J-beta primer mix were used. In TCRdb, the 5' RACE reads were re-called with MiXCR into one record per CDR3 protein. The sample includes 1 million to 1.2 million distinct CDR3 sequences, more than 30% of them seen just once. Whenever a sample was processed, at least 7 million PBMCs were isolated. The specimen sequenced was blood. This TCR derives from a man between 18 and 29 years old in good health. This chain links TRBV6-5 with TRBJ2-5; tentative D call: TRBD2 (6 bases). Written as DNA, the CDR3 is TGTGCCAGCAGTTATTCCGGGACTGGAGAGACCCAGTACTTC. This codes for CASSYSGTGETQYF.